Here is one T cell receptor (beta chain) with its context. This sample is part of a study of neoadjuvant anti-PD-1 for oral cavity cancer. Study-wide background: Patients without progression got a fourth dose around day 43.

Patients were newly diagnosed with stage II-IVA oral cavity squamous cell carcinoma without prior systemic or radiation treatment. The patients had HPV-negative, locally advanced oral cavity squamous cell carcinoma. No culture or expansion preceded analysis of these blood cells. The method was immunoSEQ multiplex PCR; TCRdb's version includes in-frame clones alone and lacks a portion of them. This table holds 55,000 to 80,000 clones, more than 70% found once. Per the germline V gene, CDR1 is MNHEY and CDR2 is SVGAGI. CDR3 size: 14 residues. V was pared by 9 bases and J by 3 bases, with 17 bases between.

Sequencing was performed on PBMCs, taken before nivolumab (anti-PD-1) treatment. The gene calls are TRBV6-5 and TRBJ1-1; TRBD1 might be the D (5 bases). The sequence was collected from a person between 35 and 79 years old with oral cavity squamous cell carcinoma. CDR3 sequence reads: CASGAGEWDTEAFF. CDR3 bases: TGTGCCAGTGGGGCCGGGGAGTGGGACACTGAAGCTTTCTTT.